This TCR beta chain was recovered during a study of T cells in Graves' hyperthyroidism and ophthalmopathy. Findings of the study overall: A model of 13 V-J features distinguished ophthalmopathy from stable hyperthyroidism.

For this clonotype: The antigen is unknown.

Hyperthyroidism patients were newly diagnosed, had disease duration under 2 months, and were aged 18 to 65 years. RNA transcripts gave rise to amplified TCR beta CDR3 regions. HTBI primers were employed in a first-round RT-PCR of the TCR CDR3. MiXCR, applied by TCRdb to the multiplex PCR reads, yields one record per CDR3 protein. Of about 360,000 distinct CDR3 sequences listed, under 15% are singletons. This sequence was found in a woman between 18 and 30 years old with Graves' hyperthyroidism. Specimen: blood.

The CDR3 nucleotides read TGCGCCAGCAGCTTAGGTCGGGATTCACCCCTCCACTTT. Protein product: CASSLGRDSPLHF. This rearrangement joins TRBV5-1 to TRBJ1-6; D gene unclear. CDR3 length: 13 residues. Trimming removed 2 bases at V and 8 bases at J, with 8 bases between. Per germline, CDR1 SGHRS and CDR2 YFSETQ.